These T cell receptor beta chains were read from a single sample in a study of CD8 T cells in Susac syndrome. A single record per CDR3 protein comes from TCRdb applying MiXCR to the immunoSEQ multiplex PCR reads. The data show approximately 180,000 distinct CDR3 sequences, under 97% seen once. Sequences were obtained from CD4+ T cells from PBMCs. Receptors originate from a human donor with multiple sclerosis. Each CDR3 is given with its conserved first and last residue. The D gene is left open where the match is weak.

j_call | v_call | d_call | cdr3_aa | cdr3_nt
TRBJ1-2 | TRBV4-2 | . | CASSQDTTGFNYGYTF | TGTGCCAGCAGCCAAGATACTACAGGTTTTAACTATGGCTACACCTTC
TRBJ1-5 | TRBV20-1 | . | CSARDRVRGNQPQHF | TGCAGTGCTAGAGATCGGGTGCGAGGCAATCAGCCCCAGCATTTT
TRBJ2-6 | TRBV7-2 | TRBD2 | CASSRTSGGSGANVLTF | TGTGCCAGCAGCAGGACTAGCGGGGGCTCTGGGGCCAACGTCCTGACTTTC
TRBJ1-1 | TRBV5-6 | . | CASSLGTNTEAFF | TGTGCCAGCAGCTTGGGGACAAACACTGAAGCTTTCTTT
TRBJ2-1 | TRBV30 | . | CAWMRGASYNEQFF | TGTGCCTGGATGAGGGGGGCCTCCTACAATGAGCAGTTCTTC
TRBJ1-2 | TRBV15 | . | CATSRRQSNYGYTF | TGTGCCACCAGCAGGAGACAGTCTAACTATGGCTACACCTTC
TRBJ1-4 | TRBV15 | TRBD1 | CATSRGGTGPNGANEKLFF | TGTGCCACCAGCAGAGGGGGGACAGGGCCCAATGGTGCTAATGAAAAACTGTTTTTT
TRBJ2-7 | TRBV20-1 | TRBD1 | CSASRGQGTYEQYF | TGCAGTGCTAGTCGCGGACAGGGCACCTACGAGCAGTACTTC
TRBJ2-1 | TRBV9 | . | CASSPQVGLYNEQFF | TGTGCCAGCAGCCCTCAGGTGGGTTTGTACAATGAGCAGTTCTTC
TRBJ2-7 | TRBV6-2/TRBV6-3 | . | CASSYAELTSYEQYF | TGTGCCAGCAGTTACGCGGAACTTACCTCCTACGAGCAGTACTTC
TRBJ2-3 | TRBV9 | TRBD2 | CASSPRSFRGGRPDTQYF | TGTGCCAGCAGCCCCCGCTCCTTCCGGGGGGGGCGGCCAGATACGCAGTATTTT
TRBJ2-2 | TRBV3-1 | TRBD2 | CASSQGIGLAVGELFF | TGTGCCAGCAGCCAAGGAATTGGGCTAGCGGTCGGGGAGCTGTTTTTT
TRBJ1-2 | TRBV3-1 | . | CASSLWERGDGYTF | TGTGCCAGCAGCCTCTGGGAGCGGGGGGATGGCTACACCTTC
TRBJ2-7 | TRBV3-1 | . | CASSQGAGDGYEQYF | TGTGCCAGCAGCCAAGGCGCAGGGGATGGGTACGAGCAGTACTTC
TRBJ2-3 | TRBV20-1 | . | CSARDWRGERTDTQYF | TGCAGTGCTAGAGATTGGCGCGGCGAACGCACAGATACGCAGTATTTT
TRBJ2-7 | TRBV12-3/TRBV12-4 | . | CASSLIRSEQYF | TGTGCCAGCAGTTTAATCCGGTCCGAGCAGTACTTC
TRBJ2-7 | TRBV28 | . | CASTTLGVGEQYF | TGTGCCAGCACCACTTTAGGGGTTGGCGAGCAGTACTTC
TRBJ1-2 | TRBV3-1 | . | CASSQSLRRGNYGYTF | TGTGCCAGCAGCCAGTCCCTCCGGAGGGGGAACTATGGCTACACCTTC
TRBJ2-7 | TRBV6-6 | . | CASSYGGPYEQYF | TGTGCCAGCAGTTACGGGGGTCCCTACGAGCAGTACTTC
TRBJ2-2 | TRBV11-3 | . | CASSSIAGAGELFF | TGTGCCAGCAGCTCGATAGCTGGGGCCGGGGAGCTGTTTTTT
TRBJ1-1 | TRBV29-1 | . | CSAQTDYTEAFF | TGCAGCGCGCAGACAGATTATACTGAAGCTTTCTTT
TRBJ1-1 | TRBV11-2 | . | CASSLGLLRAEAFF | TGTGCCAGCAGCTTAGGCCTCCTCCGGGCTGAAGCTTTCTTT
TRBJ1-1 | TRBV29-1 | . | CSVVLTEAFF | TGCAGCGTTGTGCTTACTGAAGCTTTCTTT
TRBJ2-5 | TRBV29-1 | TRBD1 | CSASGGSEVRTQYF | TGCAGCGCCTCAGGGGGCTCGGAGGTTAGGACCCAGTACTTC
TRBJ2-7 | TRBV9 | . | CASSVGISGFNEQYF | TGTGCCAGCAGCGTAGGTATCAGCGGCTTCAACGAGCAGTACTTC
TRBJ1-1 | TRBV5-1 | . | CASSSGTSSRGSMNTEAFF | TGCGCCAGCTCCTCAGGGACATCGTCTAGGGGGAGCATGAACACTGAAGCTTTCTTT
TRBJ2-7 | TRBV4-3 | . | CASSQDRTGLGEQYF | TGCGCCAGCAGCCAAGATAGAACGGGGTTGGGCGAGCAGTACTTC
TRBJ2-7 | TRBV15 | . | CATSIGAQAYEQYF | TGTGCCACCAGCATTGGCGCCCAGGCTTACGAGCAGTACTTC
TRBJ1-2 | TRBV30 | . | CAWSVPTGGGYTF | TGTGCCTGGAGTGTCCCAACTGGAGGTGGCTACACCTTC
TRBJ1-5 | TRBV7-9 | . | CASSEGRGSNQPQHF | TGTGCCAGCAGCGAGGGACGGGGGTCCAATCAGCCCCAGCATTTT
TRBJ2-2 | TRBV19 | TRBD2 | CASSLAGTGELFF | TGTGCCAGTAGTCTAGCGGGCACCGGGGAGCTGTTTTTT
TRBJ1-1 | TRBV2 | . | CASSGSRNTEAFF | TGTGCCAGCAGTGGGTCAAGGAACACTGAAGCTTTCTTT
TRBJ2-5 | TRBV7-2 | . | CASSQSAGARQETQYF | TGTGCCAGCAGCCAGTCGGCGGGGGCCCGCCAAGAGACCCAGTACTTC
TRBJ2-7 | TRBV19 | TRBD2 | CASSTPRGASSEQYF | TGTGCCAGTAGTACCCCGCGGGGGGCTAGCTCGGAGCAGTACTTC
TRBJ2-7 | TRBV20-1 | . | CSATDGTYEQYF | TGCAGTGCCACGGACGGGACCTACGAGCAGTACTTC
TRBJ1-5 | TRBV30 | . | CAWTHSNQPQHF | TGTGCCTGGACACATAGCAATCAGCCCCAGCATTTT
TRBJ2-7 | TRBV20-1 | . | CSAGGFGYEQYF | TGCAGTGCTGGGGGGTTCGGCTACGAGCAGTACTTC
TRBJ2-7 | TRBV2 | . | CASQKTEQYF | TGTGCCAGCCAGAAGACAGAGCAGTACTTC
TRBJ2-7 | TRBV25-1 | . | CASALAGSYEQYF | TGTGCCAGTGCGCTGGCGGGCTCCTACGAGCAGTACTTC